This T cell receptor beta chain is drawn from a study of blood T cell repertoires in COVID-19 (dated by TCRdb to about 2020). As for the study more broadly: Samples from collaborators originated in the United States, Italy and Spain and spanned both the acute and convalescent phases of COVID-19. HLA class I and class II types, where available, came from metadata supplied by the sample provider rather than from assay-based typing. The material from the prospective study consisted of cDNA or gDNA derived from T cells, B-cell-depleted T cells, or PBMCs. The repertoires were released in a freely available public database meant as a resource for research on the immune response to SARS-CoV-2. Deeply sampled blood TCRbeta repertoires from subjects exposed to, actively infected with, or recovered from COVID-19 were included in the dataset. The samples were drawn from two sources: the first 160 participants of the ongoing ImmuneRACE study, and 1,200 or so subjects contributed by 6 global collaborators. Nearly every sample came with metadata listing a de-identified subject ID, COVID-19 status, age in years and sex.

TCRbeta CDR3 regions were amplified from genomic DNA by means of the immunoSEQ Assay, a bias-controlled multiplex PCR. The paper's processing steps were these. The number of nucleated cells in each sample was estimated by amplification of reference gene primers within the assay. To quantify the absolute abundance of each unique TCRbeta CDR3 rearrangement, sequence reads were collapsed and filtered. For each sample, productive Simpson clonality was calculated as the square root of Simpson's diversity index over productive rearrangements. The table comes from immuneACCESS by way of TCRdb, which keeps in-frame sequences with V and J called. Part of the clones is missing from these tables; in studies checked, under half for an unresolved V gene and the rest for unknown reasons. That table supplies the V and J calls and clone size; D and trimming were determined from the DNA. Here the sample has 200,000 to 300,000 clones; 75% to 85% occur a single time. The ten biggest clones cover approximately 9.6% of the sample.

Enrolling through a virtual design, the prospective study's participants ranged in age from roughly 18 to 95 years and lived across about two dozen United States geographic areas. To assign participants to cohorts, the prospective study relied on clinical history that participants themselves reported in a screening survey and a study questionnaire. Each participant in the prospective study had whole blood, serum and a nasopharyngeal or oropharyngeal swab collected by mobile phlebotomists. Additional blood draws and questionnaires over an approximately two-month period could optionally be provided by prospective study participants. Blood samples from the prospective study were shipped frozen or at room temperature prior to DNA extraction. Details on this clone: What antigen it recognizes has not been identified. Qualities for individual bases were not recorded, and no much larger clone is one base off.

Relative to germline, V is 4 bases shorter and J is 8 bases shorter, with 9 bases between their ends. CDR1 and CDR2 were assigned from the germline V gene as SNHLY and FYNNEI. The CDR3, cysteine through phenylalanine, is 12 amino acids long. CDR3 DNA is the only sequence kept; it has 36 bases, read in frame from the first base. The paper as a whole reports these results and caveats: Clinical and demographic metadata were provided uncurated, with the amount varying by source and participant.

This receptor was identified in a woman between 50 and 59 years old with acute COVID-19. This receptor chain uses TRBV2 and TRBJ1-5, with no D gene named confidently. The specimen was PBMCs or T cells enriched from blood (not recorded which). The sequence in DNA is TGTGCCAGCAGTGCCCTATTCGAGCCCCAGCATTTT. Its translation reads: CASSALFEPQHF.